The present T cell receptor beta chain was sequenced within a study of T cell responses to AZD1222 COVID-19 vaccine. The CDR3 length is 11 residues. In germline, CDR1 is DFQATT, CDR2 SNEGSKA (reference sequence). The ends were cut back, 8 bases at V and 7 bases at J, with 12 bases in the middle. Using immunoSEQ multiplex PCR, the repertoire was profiled, and TCRdb retains in-frame clones only, with some absent. The table has around 6,000 clones, about 90% seen once. The sequence was obtained from an adult who received the AZD1222 COVID-19 vaccine. The J gene is TRBJ2-1, the V gene TRBV20-1; the D call may be TRBD1 or TRBD2 (5 bases each). The specimen was peripheral blood, collected 28 days after the second AZD1222 dose. The CDR3 DNA reads as TGCAGTTGGGGGAGCCCGAATGAGCAGTTCTTC. Its protein product is CSWGSPNEQFF.